This TCR beta chain was profiled in a study of blood T cell repertoires in COVID-19. This CDR3 is built from 15 residues. Trimming pared 3 bases from V and 4 bases from J, leaving 15 bases between. Germline V gene sequence: CDR1 KGHSH, CDR2 LQKENI. In the study's own analysis: Nucleated cell counts were estimated from reference gene primer amplification. Clones were sequenced by immunoSEQ multiplex PCR, and TCRdb holds only the in-frame ones, with some missing. D and trimming come from the DNA, and the V and J calls and clone size come from that table. The data show under 85,000 clones, about 83% seen once.

The TCR sequence derives from a man between 50 and 59 years old with active COVID-19. The genes are TRBV18 and TRBJ1-2; D possibly corresponds to TRBD1 (5 bases). Sequenced: peripheral blood. CDR3 in DNA: TGTGCCAGCTCACCCCCTAGACCGGGGGGCTATGGCTACACCTTC. Amino acid sequence: CASSPPRPGGYGYTF. The variable domain in full, with the rest retrieved from reference TRBV18 and TRBJ1-2, is NAGVMQNPRHLVRRRGQEARLRCSPMKGHSHVYWYRQLPEEGLKFMVYLQKENIIDESGMPKERFSAEFPKEGPSILRIQQVVRGDSAAYFCASSPPRPGGYGYTFGSGTRLTVV.